These 22 T cell receptor beta chains originate from one sample sequenced in a study of T-cell reconstitution after alpha-beta-depleted transplantation in children. Unique molecular identifiers tagged the TCRbeta library. TCRdb fed the PCR reads into MiXCR, producing one record per CDR3 protein. The table includes approximately 170,000 distinct CDR3 sequences, around 10% detected once. The sample in question was PBMCs, obtained before TCRalphabeta/CD19-depleted stem cell transplant. The receptors here all came from a boy younger than 10 with acute myeloid leukemia, due to receive a stem cell transplant.

At least ten counts were recorded for this clonotype. The chain combines TRBV6-5 with TRBJ2-3; no clear D. Trimming left V 2 bases short and J 6 bases short, with 15 bases between. The CDR3 length is 15 residues. Germline V gives CDR1 MNHEY, CDR2 SVGAGI. CDR3 amino acids: CASSYSALSADTQYF. The CDR3 region has the DNA TGTGCCAGCAGTTACAGCGCGCTCTCTGCCGATACGCAGTATTTT.

The rearrangement uses TRBV2 and TRBJ1-4, with D possibly being TRBD1 (6 bases). The CDR3 covers 13 residues. Germline CDR1 and CDR2: SNHLY and FYNNEI. V lost 4 bases to trimming and J lost 5 bases, with 8 bases between them. The CDR3 reads CASSGTENEKLFF. The CDR3, as DNA: TGTGCCAGCAGTGGGACAGAAAATGAAAAACTGTTTTTT.

This clonotype was seen at least ten times. The chain's CDR3 is CASNKGQSTDTQYF. The CDR3 nucleotides are TGCGCCAGCAATAAAGGGCAAAGCACAGATACGCAGTATTTT. J is TRBJ2-3 and V is TRBV5-1; D unclear. This CDR3 spans 14 amino acids. Trimming pared 6 bases from V and 0 bases from J, leaving 11 bases between. Germline CDR1 is SGHRS and CDR2 is YFSETQ.

At least ten counts were recorded for this clonotype. The chain carries TRBV29-1 and TRBJ2-7; 13 bases map to TRBD2. J lost 4 bases, V lost 4 bases, and 4 bases had no gene match. The CDR3 runs 14 residues. CDR1 and CDR2 (germline): SQVTM, ANQGSEA. For the CDR3, the DNA is TGCAGCGTTGGGACTAGCGGGAGTGGGTACGAGCAGTACTTC. Amino acid sequence: CSVGTSGSGYEQYF.

There are many counts of this clonotype. This chain joins TRBV18 and TRBJ1-6; possible D gene TRBD1, 6 bases. The germline V gene has CDR1 KGHSH and CDR2 LQKENI. The V end was cut by 5 bases, the J end by 14 bases, with 19 bases between. This CDR3 is built from 14 residues. CDR3 sequence reads: CASSTVPGQSSLHF. Written as DNA, the CDR3 is TGTGCCAGCTCAACCGTGCCGGGACAAAGTTCCCTCCACTTT.

This clonotype was seen a few times. This rearrangement joins TRBV6-1 to TRBJ2-7; TRBD1 agrees at 7 bases. Germline CDR1 and CDR2: MNHNS and SASEGT. V lost 6 bases to trimming and J lost 3 bases; unmatched junction nucleotides: 5. The CDR3 consists of 13 residues. CDR3 amino acids: CASSKGQNYEQYV. DNA for the CDR3: TGTGCCAGCAGCAAGGGACAGAACTACGAGCAGTACGTC.

This clonotype was observed many times. CDR3 DNA sequence: TGTGCCAGCAGCCACAGTGAGGGGGCATTAGGGTCACCCCTCCACTTT. The encoded protein is CASSHSEGALGSPLHF. The chain employs TRBV3-1 and TRBJ1-6; 7 bases align to TRBD1. The CDR3 consists of 16 residues. Looked up from germline, CDR1 is LGHDT and CDR2 is YNNKEL (reference sequence). J gave up 10 bases and V 3 bases, and 12 bases lay outside the gene matches.

This clonotype showed up many times. The V gene is TRBV12-3 or TRBV12-4, the J gene TRBJ1-2; the D is unclear. The CDR3 has 12 residues. Trimming removed 5 bases at V and 4 bases at J, with 8 bases between. The CDR3 reads CASSAGLYGYTF. CDR3 nucleotide sequence: TGTGCCAGCAGTGCAGGACTCTATGGCTACACCTTC.

The table lists this clonotype with many counts. The chain carries TRBV20-1 and TRBJ2-7; 7 bases align to TRBD2. CDR3 length: 13 residues. Trimming removed 6 bases from V and 1 base from J; junction bases left unmatched: 6. Looked up from germline, CDR1 is DFQATT and CDR2 is SNEGSKA (reference sequence). The CDR3 loop reads CSADGLVSYEQYF. CDR3 coding DNA: TGCAGTGCCGACGGACTAGTGTCCTACGAGCAGTACTTC.

The sample holds many counts of this clonotype. V gene TRBV14 combines with J gene TRBJ1-4, with a possible D match to TRBD1 (5 bases). The CDR3 contains 15 residues. Per the germline V gene, CDR1 is SGHDN and CDR2 is FVKESK. V lost 0 bases and J lost 3, with 8 bases in between. In DNA form, the CDR3 reads TGTGCCAGCAGCCAAGAAGGGGACCCTAATGAAAAACTGTTTTTT. Protein sequence: CASSQEGDPNEKLFF. The whole variable domain, filled in from reference TRBV14 and TRBJ1-4, reads EAGVTQFPSHSVIEKGQTVTLRCDPISGHDNLYWYRRVMGKEIKFLLHFVKESKQDESGMPNNRFLAERTGGTYSTLKVQPAELEDSGVYFCASSQEGDPNEKLFFGSGTQLSVL.

This clonotype was counted a few times. The rearrangement joins TRBV28 to TRBJ1-4, with TRBD1 matching over 8 bases. Trimming removed 5 bases from V and 8 bases from J; junction bases left unmatched: 7. In germline, CDR1 is MDHEN, CDR2 SYDVKM. The CDR3 spans 14 residues. The CDR3 sequence: CASSTDRESEKLFF. The CDR3 DNA follows: TGTGCCAGCAGTACGGACAGGGAGTCCGAAAAACTGTTTTTT.

This clonotype was recorded many times. The V and J genes are TRBV3-1 and TRBJ2-2; TRBD2 aligns across 8 bases. With V trimmed by 3 bases and J by 3 bases, 6 bases remained unmatched. The CDR3 length is 16 residues. Germline-derived CDR1 and CDR2 are LGHDT and YNNKEL (reference sequence). Here the CDR3 reads CASSHPSGSDTGELFF. In nucleotides, the CDR3 is TGTGCCAGCAGCCATCCTAGCGGGTCGGACACCGGGGAGCTGTTTTTT.

The chain employs TRBV6-1 and TRBJ2-7; D unclear. CDR1 is MNHNS and CDR2 is SASEGT in the germline V gene. V was shortened by 4 bases and J by 0 bases, with 7 bases between the two germline ends. This CDR3 contains 13 residues. The CDR3, as DNA: TGTGCCAGCAGTGCCGAGGCCTCCTACGAGCAGTACTTC. The encoded protein is CASSAEASYEQYF.

On this clonotype itself: A read error is possible here, since a much larger clone lies one base away. This chain connects TRBV7-9 to TRBJ2-7; possibly TRBD1 for D (6 bases). The germline V gene encodes CDR1 SEHNR and CDR2 FQNEAQ (reference sequence). This CDR3 spans 15 amino acids. As DNA, the CDR3 is TGTGCCAACAGCTTTTTCCCGGGACAAAAATACGAGCAGTACTTC. This codes for CANSFFPGQKYEQYF.

The table lists this clonotype with many counts. V and J are TRBV7-9 and TRBJ1-1; D remains ambiguous. Germline V CDR1 and CDR2: SEHNR, FQNEAQ (reference sequence). Deletions cut 1 base from V and 4 bases from J, with 4 bases between. The CDR3 is 12 residues long. The CDR3 DNA sequence: TGTGCCAGCAGCTTAGGGGCCACTGAAGCTTTCTTT. The encoded protein is CASSLGATEAFF.

This clonotype showed up many times. This rearrangement joins TRBV7-3 to TRBJ2-3; D ambiguous. The germline CDR1 and CDR2 sequences are SGHTA and FQGTGA. V lost 3 bases and J lost 2, with 6 bases in between. This CDR3 spans 13 amino acids. This chain's CDR3 is CASSFYPTDTQYF. The CDR3 DNA follows: TGTGCCAGCAGCTTCTACCCCACAGATACGCAGTATTTT.

As concerns this clonotype: The germline gene is not matched at one end of the junction; a read error may be the cause. V and J are TRBV5-1 and TRBJ1-5; weak D call: TRBD1 (5 bases). The V gene's germline CDR1 is SGHRS and CDR2 YFSETQ. The CDR3 covers 15 residues. The DNA of the CDR3 is TGCGCCAGCAGCTTTTCAGGACACCCGAATCGGCCCCAGCATTTT. Protein product: CASSFSGHPNRPQHF.

This clonotype was counted at least ten times. V and J are TRBV20-1 and TRBJ2-7; 10 nucleotides agree with TRBD1. This CDR3 spans 14 amino acids. J lost 4 bases, V lost 4 bases, and 7 bases had no gene match. Germline V gives CDR1 DFQATT, CDR2 SNEGSKA (reference sequence). The CDR3 here is CSAIRDRGFYEQYF. The CDR3 DNA sequence: TGCAGTGCTATACGGGACAGGGGATTTTACGAGCAGTACTTC.

The table lists this clonotype with many counts. The gene calls are TRBV11-1 and TRBJ2-1, with D uncertain. Trimming shortened V by 7 bases and J by 2 bases, and 27 bases separated the two germline ends. The CDR3 extends over 19 amino acids. CDR1 SGHAT and CDR2 FQDESV come from the germline V gene (reference sequence). CDR3 sequence reads: CASTNMVASPEDPYNEQFF. CDR3 DNA sequence: TGTGCCAGCACCAACATGGTGGCGTCTCCCGAAGACCCCTACAATGAGCAGTTCTTC. The full variable domain, with the rest looked up from reference TRBV11-1 and TRBJ2-1, is EAEVAQSPRYKITEKSQAVAFWCDPISGHATLYWYRQILGQGPELLVQFQDESVVDDSQLPKDRFSAERLKGVDSTLKIQPAELGDSAMYLCASTNMVASPEDPYNEQFFGPGTRLTVL.

V gene TRBV4-2 combines with J gene TRBJ1-2; 7 nucleotides agree with TRBD1. Trimming cost V 8 bases and J 8 bases; bases outside gene matches: 5. CDR1 and CDR2 (germline): LGHNA, YNFKEQ. This CDR3 comprises 11 residues. CDR3 sequence reads: CASEGADGYTF. Written as DNA, the CDR3 is TGTGCCAGCGAGGGGGCGGACGGCTACACCTTC.

In its sample, this clonotype was seen many times. The chain links TRBV6-5 to TRBJ1-3; D not certain. V lost 4 bases to trimming and J lost 2 bases, with 9 bases between them. The CDR3 loop spans 14 amino acids. Germline CDR1 is MNHEY and CDR2 is SVGAGI. CDR3 in amino acids: CASSLLGTGNTIYF. The CDR3 coding sequence is TGTGCCAGCAGTTTACTTGGGACTGGAAACACCATATATTTT.

This clonotype showed up many times. The chain couples TRBV7-8 to TRBJ2-7; D remains ambiguous. Trimming pared 1 base from V and 0 bases from J, leaving 13 bases between. The CDR3 length is 16 residues. Per germline, CDR1 SGHVS and CDR2 FQNEAQ. The DNA for the CDR3 is TGTGCCAGCAGCTTAGATGTTCCGGACGCCTCCTACGAGCAGTACGTC. Amino acid sequence: CASSLDVPDASYEQYV.